A single sample is the source of the 23 T cell receptor beta chains below, sequenced in a study of human T cells and chemical hapten exposure (dated by TCRdb to the early 2020s). The time point label corresponds to: pre-sensitization, week 0. According to the study, the label for this sample's treatment or condition signals: therapeutic diphenylcyclopropenone sensitization with weekly scalp DPC. Library creation used RACE. Instrument on record: NextSeq 500. In TCRdb, the public reads were trimmed at Q25 with fastp and aligned with MiXCR, with productive beta chains retained. Each entry merges the rows of one CDR3 protein and shows their most common DNA and genes. The sample profile shows 300,000 to 450,000 distinct CDR3 sequences; 4.5% to 5.5% of them were found once. Of the sample, around 2.6% is held by the ten largest clones. Source: whole blood, taken in connection with sensitization to the hapten diphenylcyclopropenone (DPC). Receptors originate from a woman between 50 and 59 years old with alopecia areata. Some clones in this sample may be carry-over from other donors' samples.

This chain uses TRBV3-1 with TRBJ2-3; D unresolved. Trimming pared 4 bases from V and 6 bases from J, leaving 8 bases between. This CDR3 spans 12 amino acids. Germline V gene sequence: CDR1 LGHDT, CDR2 YNNKEL (reference sequence). Written as DNA, the CDR3 is TGTGCCAGCAGCCGGCGCATGGATACGCAGTATTTT. Its protein is CASSRRMDTQYF.

This clonotype has a handful of counts. The V call is TRBV5-1, the J call TRBJ1-1; D not certain. Germline values: CDR1 SGHRS, CDR2 YFSETQ. V gave up 1 base and J gave up 4 bases, with 11 bases separating them. This CDR3 has 14 amino acids. The CDR3 DNA reads as TGCGCCAGCAGCTTGAGCAATCCTGTCACTGAAGCTTTCTTT. Its protein is CASSLSNPVTEAFF.

There are many counts of this clonotype. J is TRBJ2-3 and V is TRBV28; 9 bases align to TRBD1. The CDR3 consists of 14 residues. Germline CDR1 and CDR2: MDHEN and SYDVKM. Unmatched junction bases numbered 5, after V lost 8 bases and J lost 2 bases. For the CDR3, the DNA is TGTGCCAGCTCGGACAGGGGAAACACAGATACGCAGTATTTT. Translated: CASSDRGNTDTQYF.

This clonotype was seen a few times. The rearrangement uses TRBV10-3 and TRBJ1-1, with D hard to call. The CDR3 spans 12 residues. In germline, CDR1 is ENHRY, CDR2 SYGVKD. Trimming removed 6 bases from V and 11 bases from J, with 16 bases in between. CDR3 bases: TGTGCCATCAGCCCAACACCGTCGGTGGCTTTCTTT. Residues: CAISPTPSVAFF.

The V gene is TRBV20-1, the J gene TRBJ2-7; possible D gene TRBD2, 5 bases. The length of the CDR3 is 16 residues. Trimming cost V 6 bases and J 3 bases, with 24 bases left between them. Germline assignment: CDR1 DFQATT and CDR2 SNEGSKA (reference sequence). The CDR3 loop is CSATSYGVVDDYEQYF. The CDR3 DNA reads as TGCAGTGCCACATCCTACGGGGTGGTGGATGACTACGAGCAGTACTTC.

This clonotype was observed many times. The rearrangement links TRBV4-2 to TRBJ1-2; D not resolved. CDR1 and CDR2 from the germline V gene are LGHNA and YNFKEQ. V was shortened by 0 bases and J by 4 bases, with 9 bases between the two germline ends. This CDR3 is 14 amino acids long. CDR3 sequence reads: CASSQDNRSYGYTF. The DNA for the CDR3 is TGTGCCAGCAGCCAAGATAACCGAAGCTATGGCTACACCTTC.

This clonotype was seen repeatedly, ten times or more. This chain joins TRBV10-3 and TRBJ2-7; D perhaps matches TRBD1 (6 bases). This CDR3 is 14 amino acids long. From germline, CDR1 is ENHRY and CDR2 SYGVKD. V gave up 4 bases and J gave up 3 bases, with 13 bases separating them. CDR3 sequence reads: CAISGDIGYYEQYF. The CDR3 DNA reads TGTGCCATCAGTGGGGACATCGGATACTACGAGCAGTACTTC.

There are many counts of this clonotype. This chain connects TRBV11-2 to TRBJ2-5, with 8 bases lining up with TRBD1. The CDR3 length is 14 residues. V gave up 2 bases and J gave up 6 bases; unmatched junction bases: 5. CDR1 is SGHAT and CDR2 is FQNNGV in the germline V gene. This CDR3 reads CASSLSDRGKTQYF. CDR3 coding DNA: TGTGCCAGCAGCTTATCCGACAGGGGAAAGACCCAGTACTTC. Combining the CDR3 with reference TRBV11-2 and TRBJ2-5 gives the whole variable domain EAGVAQSPRYKIIEKRQSVAFWCNPISGHATLYWYQQILGQGPKLLIQFQNNGVVDDSQLPKDRFSAERLKGVDSTLKIQPAKLEDSAVYLCASSLSDRGKTQYFGPGTRLLVL.

This clonotype was recorded a few times. This rearrangement joins TRBV12-3 or TRBV12-4 to TRBJ2-7, with D possibly matching TRBD1 (6 bases). This CDR3 has 15 residues. V was shortened by 6 bases and J by 0 bases, with 15 bases between the two germline ends. This CDR3 is CASSPRTVSSYEQYF. DNA of the CDR3: TGTGCCAGCAGCCCCCGGACAGTCAGCTCCTACGAGCAGTACTTC.

The V call is TRBV29-1, the J call TRBJ1-1; D possibly corresponds to TRBD1 (5 bases). The length of the CDR3 is 13 residues. V lost 4 bases to trimming and J lost 0 bases, with 9 bases between them. Germline CDR1 is SQVTM and CDR2 is ANQGSEA. CDR3 DNA: TGCAGCGTTGCTGGGGGGTTGAACACTGAAGCTTTCTTT. It specifies CSVAGGLNTEAFF.

This clonotype was detected only a few times. The chain uses TRBV12-3 or TRBV12-4 and TRBJ2-5; 7 positions agree with TRBD1. Germline trimming cut 5 bases from V and 2 bases from J; bases unmatched to any gene: 8. CDR3 length: 15 amino acids. Written as DNA, the CDR3 is TGTGCCAGCAGTCCACTCCAGACAGGGCAAGAGACCCAGTACTTC. This codes for CASSPLQTGQETQYF.

This clonotype was counted between two and nine times. This chain joins TRBV20-1 and TRBJ2-7, with TRBD1 as a possible D gene (6 bases). The V gene's germline CDR1 is DFQATT and CDR2 SNEGSKA (reference sequence). The CDR3 contains 11 residues. Trimming pared 6 bases from V and 2 bases from J, leaving 8 bases between. The CDR3 is CSARTAYEQYF. The CDR3 DNA is TGCAGTGCCAGGACAGCCTACGAGCAGTACTTC.

J is TRBJ1-1 and V is TRBV20-1; D possibly corresponds to TRBD1 (6 bases). Germline lookup yields CDR1 DFQATT and CDR2 SNEGSKA (reference sequence). The CDR3 spans 15 residues. The V gene lost 6 bases and the J gene lost 0 bases, with 17 bases spanning the gap. The CDR3 DNA reads TGCAGTGCAGGCTCATTGGACAGAGTGAACACTGAAGCTTTCTTT. Translated: CSAGSLDRVNTEAFF.

This clonotype appeared a few times. This rearrangement joins TRBV7-3 to TRBJ2-3; D not certain. The CDR3 is 15 amino acids. V gave up 2 bases and J gave up 5 bases, with 14 bases separating them. Looked up from germline, CDR1 is SGHTA and CDR2 is FQGTGA. The CDR3 region has the DNA TGTGCCAGCAGCTTAGACTCGCTTGGGAAAGATACGCAGTATTTT. The encoded protein is CASSLDSLGKDTQYF.

This clonotype appeared many times. The gene calls are TRBV7-2 and TRBJ1-1, with D perhaps matching TRBD1 (5 bases). The CDR3 runs to 14 residues. Germline V CDR1 and CDR2: SGHTA, FQGNSA. Trimming took off 0 bases at V and 9 bases at J, with 14 bases between the two ends. CDR3 amino acids: CASSLAGTRAKAFF. CDR3 DNA: TGTGCCAGCAGCTTAGCGGGGACCCGGGCGAAAGCTTTCTTT.

This clonotype was detected ten times or more. CDR3 DNA: TGTGCCAGCAGCACGAAGACCGGGTATGACATACTGAACACTGAAGCTTTCTTT. Protein sequence: CASSTKTGYDILNTEAFF. The chain uses TRBV21-1 and TRBJ1-1; the table calls TRBD1, which could not be checked here. TRBV21-1 is noted as a pseudogene. The CDR3 covers 18 residues.

This clonotype was detected only a few times. The V gene is TRBV12-3 or TRBV12-4, the J gene TRBJ2-1; the match to TRBD2 covers 13 bases. This CDR3 has 15 residues. The V segment lost 5 bases and the J segment 7 bases; nucleotides outside the gene matches: 5. The CDR3 DNA sequence: TGTGCCAGCAGTCCCACTAGCGGGGGGGCAAATGAGCAGTTCTTC. It specifies CASSPTSGGANEQFF.

This clonotype was seen at least ten times. V usage is TRBV7-2 and J usage is TRBJ2-7; D perhaps matches TRBD2 (7 bases). The CDR3 covers 14 residues. Germline CDR1 SGHTA, CDR2 FQGNSA. Between the trimmed V and J ends, which lost 5 bases and 2 bases, there was a span of 13 bases. The CDR3 coding sequence is TGTGCCAGCAGCCAAGGGGGAGGGGCCTACGAGCAGTACTTC. Translation gives CASSQGGGAYEQYF.

The chain carries TRBV27 and TRBJ2-7, with unresolved D. CDR3 size: 14 residues. Germline V gene lookup returns CDR1 MNHEY and CDR2 SMNVEV (reference sequence). Trimming removed 2 bases from V and 0 bases from J, with 8 bases in between. The CDR3 DNA follows: TGTGCCAGCAGTTTAGGGTGGCCCTCCTACGAGCAGTACTTC. Amino acid sequence: CASSLGWPSYEQYF.

In this sample, this clonotype turned up many times. V usage is TRBV7-2 and J usage is TRBJ1-5; perhaps TRBD1 as D (6 bases). Looked up from germline, CDR1 is SGHTA and CDR2 is FQGNSA. V was pared by 5 bases and J by 5 bases, with 16 bases between. The CDR3 spans 15 residues. DNA for the CDR3: TGTGCCAGCAGCCACATGGGGGGGCCTGATCAGCCCCAGCATTTT. It is translated as CASSHMGGPDQPQHF.

This clonotype was recorded at least ten times. This chain uses TRBV11-2 with TRBJ2-7, with 7 bases aligning to TRBD2. This CDR3 region has 13 residues. V was pared by 8 bases and J by 2 bases, with 6 bases of the junction left unmatched. Germline V gene lookup returns CDR1 SGHAT and CDR2 FQNNGV. The CDR3 here is CASSRGETYEQYF. The CDR3 DNA reads as TGTGCCAGCTCCCGGGGGGAGACCTACGAGCAGTACTTC.

This clonotype has ten or more counts. V is TRBV9 and J is TRBJ1-5; D unresolved. Trimming took off 5 bases at V and 3 bases at J, with 9 bases between the two ends. CDR1 and CDR2 from the germline V gene are SGDLS and YYNGEE. There are 13 residues in the CDR3. DNA for the CDR3: TGTGCCAGCAGGGCCCCCCACAATCAGCCCCAGCATTTT. Translation: CASRAPHNQPQHF. The entire variable domain, with the rest obtained from reference TRBV9 and TRBJ1-5, is as follows: DSGVTQTPKHLITATGQRVTLRCSPRSGDLSVYWYQQSLDQGLQFLIQYYNGEERAKGNILERFSAQQFPDLHSELNLSSLELGDSALYFCASRAPHNQPQHFGDGTRLSIL.

Many counts were recorded for this clonotype. The genes are TRBV29-1 and TRBJ2-5; TRBD2 matches at 8 bases. V trimming: 7 bases; J trimming: 1 base; junction bases outside the gene matches: 11. The CDR3 has 15 residues. Germline V gives CDR1 SQVTM, CDR2 ANQGSEA. CDR3 in DNA: TGCAGCGCGGGCCTCGCGGGGGGAGGCCAAGAGACCCAGTACTTC. Its translation is CSAGLAGGGQETQYF.